This T cell receptor (beta chain) was documented in a study of T-cell reconstitution after alpha-beta-depleted transplantation in children. General study findings and limits: Reportedly, roughly two months post-transplant, alpha-beta T cells arose from several hundred expanded graft clones. Surviving recipient cells, namely T cells and thymic progenitors, were the source of high day-60 TCRbeta diversity in some patients. T-cell numbers and diversity, one year after transplant, stemmed largely from T cells that were newly produced.

Preparation of the TCRbeta library was carried out with unique molecular identifiers. TCRdb processed the PCR reads anew with MiXCR; each CDR3 protein has one entry. The sample carries about 600,000 distinct CDR3 sequences, under 30% recorded once. This CDR3 region has 16 residues. CDR1 is MNHEY and CDR2 is SVGEGT in the germline V gene. The V and J ends lost 3 bases and 2 bases respectively, with 14 bases between them. This clonotype was seen many times. The antigen remains unidentified. The source is a boy under two years old who had a stem cell transplant for acute myeloid leukemia, so the T cells may come from the graft donor. Material: PBMCs, mostly from graft donor cells, obtained 360 days after TCRalphabeta/CD19-depleted stem cell transplant. The rearrangement links TRBV6-2 or TRBV6-3 to TRBJ2-1; D is uncertain. CDR3 coding DNA: TGTGCCAGCAGTTATTTCTCGGACGTCCCCTACAATGAGCAGTTCTTC. This codes for CASSYFSDVPYNEQFF.